This T cell receptor beta chain was profiled in a study of blood T cell repertoires in COVID-19. Some clones are missing from TCRdb's copy, which holds only in-frame ones; the method was immunoSEQ multiplex PCR. The sample carries about 100,000 clones, 80% recorded once. This clone has more than one count but fewer than ten. The trim removed 3 bases at V and 6 bases at J, leaving 2 bases unmatched. The CDR3 runs 14 residues. The V gene's germline CDR1 is KGHSH and CDR2 LQKENI. This receptor was obtained from a man in his sixties or seventies with active or convalescent COVID-19. The chain links TRBV18 to TRBJ2-1, with TRBD2 matching 10 bases. The specimen sequenced was peripheral blood. This CDR3 is CASSPRTSGNEQFF. The DNA of the CDR3 is TGTGCCAGCTCACCCCGGACTAGCGGCAATGAGCAGTTCTTC. The whole variable domain, filled in from reference TRBV18 and TRBJ2-1, reads NAGVMQNPRHLVRRRGQEARLRCSPMKGHSHVYWYRQLPEEGLKFMVYLQKENIIDESGMPKERFSAEFPKEGPSILRIQQVVRGDSAAYFCASSPRTSGNEQFFGPGTRLTVL.